This T cell receptor beta chain was found in a study of shared clonotypes between healthy human individuals. Overall study results and limits: On the whole, naive subsets had larger estimated richness than memory subsets had.

There are 15 residues in the CDR3. Germline CDR1 MNHEY, CDR2 SMNVEV (reference sequence). V lost 6 bases to trimming and J lost 2 bases; unmatched junction nucleotides: 7. Comment on this clone: Its target is unknown.

Sequenced by immunoSEQ multiplex PCR; TCRdb stores in-frame clones only, minus some. Among roughly 2.1 million clones, around 93% were seen once, and the ten largest hold more than 1.5%. CD45RO-negative, CCR7-positively selected cells formed the naive CD8 fraction, excluding terminally differentiated effector memory CD45RA+ cells. This rearrangement joins TRBV27 to TRBJ2-1; the match to TRBD2 covers 7 bases. The sample comprised naive CD8+ T cells from PBMCs. This sequence originates from a man in his late teens or twenties in good health. Some clones in this sample may be carry-over from other donors' samples. The CDR3 bases are TGTGCCAGCAGCCGGGGGAGGGTAGCCTACAATGAGCAGTTCTTC. This sequence encodes CASSRGRVAYNEQFF.